The 28 T cell receptor beta chains below all came from one sample that was sequenced in a study of blood T cell repertoires in COVID-19. Clones were sequenced by immunoSEQ multiplex PCR, and TCRdb holds only the in-frame ones, with some missing. Of 250,000 to 350,000 clones listed, more than 70% were seen once; the top ten hold approximately 2%. Sequencing was performed on PBMCs or T cells enriched from blood (not recorded which). The receptors were gathered from a woman aged 60-70 years in a cohort exposed to, infected with or recovered from COVID-19 (not recorded which).

The chain links TRBV1 to TRBJ2-3; the table's D call TRBD2 went unverified against the DNA. TRBV1 is deemed a pseudogene. The CDR3 spans 14 residues. CDR3 coding DNA: TGCACCAGCAGCCCGGGGGGCGGGAGAGATACGCAGTATTTT. It is translated as CTSSPGGGRDTQYF.

The chain's CDR3 is CASSWGGGASYEQYF. The CDR3 DNA sequence: TGTGCCAGCAGTTGGGGGGGAGGGGCTTCCTACGAGCAGTACTTC. This chain connects TRBV27 to TRBJ2-7; 7 bases map to TRBD2. Trimming at V came to 4 bases and at J to 1 base, leaving 7 bases not matched to a gene. This CDR3 contains 15 residues. Germline V gene lookup returns CDR1 MNHEY and CDR2 SMNVEV (reference sequence).

This clone showed up just a few times. The V gene is TRBV6-5, the J gene TRBJ2-5; D is undetermined. Between the trimmed V and J ends, which lost 1 base and 4 bases, there was a span of 10 bases. In germline, CDR1 is MNHEY, CDR2 SVGAGI. This CDR3 has 14 amino acids. CDR3 in DNA: TGTGCCAGCAGTTACTTTCAGGCACCAGAGACCCAGTACTTC. It specifies CASSYFQAPETQYF.

J is TRBJ1-4 and V is TRBV5-6, with a weak D call TRBD1 (6 bases). The V end was cut by 4 bases, the J end by 2 bases, with 15 bases between. The CDR3 is made up of 16 amino acids. Germline CDR1 is SGHDT and CDR2 is YYEEEE. The CDR3 loop is CASSVAGVWTNEKLFF. In DNA form, the CDR3 reads TGTGCCAGCAGCGTTGCAGGGGTATGGACTAATGAAAAACTGTTTTTT.

The rearrangement links TRBV19 to TRBJ2-3; 9 bases line up with TRBD2. This CDR3 has 20 residues. Trimming cost V 4 bases and J 1 base; bases outside gene matches: 18. Germline CDR1 LNHDA, CDR2 SQIVND (reference sequence). The CDR3 DNA reads TGTGCCAGTAGTAAAATTAGCGGGAGCCTACCTCTGGGGGGCACAGATACGCAGTATTTT. This codes for CASSKISGSLPLGGTDTQYF.

The chain is built from TRBV2 and TRBJ2-2; TRBD2 matches 11 bases. The CDR3 extends over 15 amino acids. Losses at the gene ends were 7 bases for V and 6 bases for J; bases not matched to a gene: 7. The germline V gene encodes CDR1 SNHLY and CDR2 FYNNEI. The CDR3 is CASKPIAGGPGELFF. The CDR3, as DNA: TGTGCCAGCAAACCCATAGCGGGAGGGCCCGGGGAGCTGTTTTTT.

The chain recombines TRBV2 with TRBJ2-5, with 7 bases that match TRBD2. The CDR3 totals 13 residues. Trimming took 4 bases from V and 7 from J; bases not matched to a gene: 6. Per the germline V gene, CDR1 is SNHLY and CDR2 is FYNNEI. The CDR3: CASSVGGVGTQYF. In DNA, the CDR3 is TGTGCCAGCAGTGTGGGGGGGGTCGGGACCCAGTACTTC.

V gene TRBV18 combines with J gene TRBJ2-2; D perhaps matches TRBD1 (7 bases). With 6 bases removed from V and 5 bases from J, the gap between germline ends came to 19 bases. The CDR3 spans 16 residues. Per the germline V gene, CDR1 is KGHSH and CDR2 is LQKENI. DNA of the CDR3: TGTGCCAGCTCGTTTAGACAGGGAGGTTCGACCGGGGAGCTGTTTTTT. Translation: CASSFRQGGSTGELFF. Complete variable domain (other parts from reference TRBV18 and TRBJ2-2): NAGVMQNPRHLVRRRGQEARLRCSPMKGHSHVYWYRQLPEEGLKFMVYLQKENIIDESGMPKERFSAEFPKEGPSILRIQQVVRGDSAAYFCASSFRQGGSTGELFFGEGSRLTVL.

This clone came up a few times. V is TRBV25-1 and J is TRBJ1-2, with D tentatively TRBD1 (5 bases). This CDR3 has 13 residues. Germline V gives CDR1 MGHDK, CDR2 SYGVNS. Trimming pared 3 bases from V and 2 bases from J, leaving 7 bases between. The CDR3 is CASSEPGNYGYTF. The DNA for the CDR3 is TGTGCCAGCAGTGAGCCAGGGAACTATGGCTACACCTTC.

J is TRBJ1-3 and V is TRBV28; 7 nucleotides align to TRBD1. Per the germline V gene, CDR1 is MDHEN and CDR2 is SYDVKM. CDR3 length: 16 residues. Trimming at V came to 2 bases and at J to 2 bases, leaving 6 bases not matched to a gene. CDR3 residues: CASSLSGTVAGNTIYF. In DNA, the CDR3 is TGTGCCAGCAGTTTAAGTGGGACAGTGGCTGGAAACACCATATATTTT.

About this clone: This specimen includes other DNA sequences encoding the same CDR3. The V gene is TRBV18, the J gene TRBJ2-1; 10 nucleotides agree with TRBD2. The CDR3 sequence is 15 residues long. Germline V gene lookup returns CDR1 KGHSH and CDR2 LQKENI. V was pared by 3 bases and J by 4 bases, with 3 bases of the junction left unmatched. CDR3 sequence (DNA): TGTGCCAGCTCACCCGGACTAGCGGATTACAATGAGCAGTTCTTC. Encoded protein: CASSPGLADYNEQFF.

The V gene is TRBV2, the J gene TRBJ2-2; 10 bases line up with TRBD2. Germline values: CDR1 SNHLY, CDR2 FYNNEI. J lost 7 bases, V lost 6 bases, and 2 bases had no gene match. The CDR3 length is 13 residues. The CDR3 coding sequence is TGTGCCAGCAGAGGGACTAGCGTCGGGGAGCTGTTTTTT. Translation gives CASRGTSVGELFF. The full variable domain, in which reference TRBV2 and TRBJ2-2 provide the parts outside the CDR3, is EPEVTQTPSHQVTQMGQEVILRCVPISNHLYFYWYRQILGQKVEFLVSFYNNEISEKSEIFDDQFSVERPDGSNFTLKIRSTKLEDSAMYFCASRGTSVGELFFGEGSRLTVL.

J is TRBJ2-5 and V is TRBV28; TRBD2 matches at 8 bases. Germline loops: CDR1 MDHEN, CDR2 SYDVKM. The CDR3 totals 14 residues. The J segment lost 5 bases and the V segment lost 6 bases, leaving 8 bases of the junction unmatched. CDR3 nucleotide sequence: TGTGCCAGCAGCCGTAGCGGGAAGAGGGAGACCCAGTACTTC. It yields the protein CASSRSGKRETQYF.

The J gene is TRBJ2-7, the V gene TRBV11-2; 13 positions match TRBD2. Germline values: CDR1 SGHAT, CDR2 FQNNGV. V shed 7 bases, J shed 3 bases, and the junction held 9 bases outside the gene matches. CDR3 length: 16 amino acids. The CDR3 is CASNPLGTSGIYEQYF. The CDR3 region has the DNA TGTGCCAGCAACCCCCTCGGGACTAGCGGGATCTACGAGCAGTACTTC.

This sequence joins TRBV18 and TRBJ1-6; D is perhaps TRBD1 (5 bases). The CDR3 is 14 residues long. The V gene lost 6 bases and the J gene lost 9 bases, with 15 bases spanning the gap. Germline V lookup: CDR1 KGHSH, CDR2 LQKENI. CDR3 residues: CASSPRDTGSPLHF. CDR3 in DNA: TGTGCCAGCTCCCCCAGGGATACAGGTTCACCCCTCCACTTT.

The chain links TRBV11-3 to TRBJ2-3; 8 positions match TRBD2. Trimming took 5 bases from V and 3 from J; bases not matched to a gene: 7. Germline-derived CDR1 and CDR2 are SGHNT and YENEEA. The CDR3 is 15 amino acids. Here the CDR3 reads CASSRGGEGTDTQYF. The DNA for the CDR3 is TGTGCCAGCAGCCGGGGGGGAGAAGGGACAGATACGCAGTATTTT.

This clone was seen a single time. V is TRBV2 and J is TRBJ1-1, with TRBD1 as a possible D gene (6 bases). The CDR3 sequence is 12 residues long. Per the germline V gene, CDR1 is SNHLY and CDR2 is FYNNEI. V gave up 8 bases and J gave up 1 base, with 8 bases separating them. CDR3 loop: CASGGWNTEAFF. The CDR3 DNA sequence: TGTGCCAGCGGGGGCTGGAACACTGAAGCTTTCTTT. Based on the CDR3 plus reference TRBV2 and TRBJ1-1, the full variable domain is EPEVTQTPSHQVTQMGQEVILRCVPISNHLYFYWYRQILGQKVEFLVSFYNNEISEKSEIFDDQFSVERPDGSNFTLKIRSTKLEDSAMYFCASGGWNTEAFFGQGTRLTVV.

The count of this clone is one. This chain uses TRBV28 with TRBJ1-1; the D is unclear. Trimming took off 7 bases at V and 0 bases at J, with 6 bases between the two ends. This CDR3 has 12 amino acids. Germline CDR1 reads MDHEN; CDR2 reads SYDVKM. The DNA for the CDR3 is TGTGCCAGCACGTTTCTGAACACTGAAGCTTTCTTT. Protein sequence: CASTFLNTEAFF.

The V and J genes are TRBV7-9 and TRBJ2-7, with D tentatively TRBD2 (6 bases). Germline CDR1 SEHNR, CDR2 FQNEAQ (reference sequence). The CDR3 consists of 14 residues. V was pared by 5 bases and J by 6 bases, with 17 bases between. The CDR3, as DNA: TGTGCCAGCAGCCCCGGAGGAGGGCCCAGCGAGCAGTACTTC. Protein product: CASSPGGGPSEQYF.

For the CDR3, the DNA is TGCGCCAGCAGCCTCGTGACTAGCGGGATTTACAATGAGCAGTTCTTC. Residues: CASSLVTSGIYNEQFF. V usage is TRBV4-1 and J usage is TRBJ2-1; 11 positions agree with TRBD2. The CDR3 contains 16 residues. J was trimmed by 4 bases and V by 4 bases; bases with no gene match: 6. Per the germline V gene, CDR1 is MGHRA and CDR2 is YSYEKL.

The chain joins TRBV6-5 to TRBJ1-4; tentative D call: TRBD1 (5 bases). Germline values: CDR1 MNHEY, CDR2 SVGAGI. V gave up 5 bases and J gave up 4 bases, with 14 bases separating them. This CDR3 is built from 15 residues. CDR3 in amino acids: CASSPRALINEKLFF. DNA of the CDR3: TGTGCCAGCAGTCCCAGGGCACTGATTAATGAAAAACTGTTTTTT.

The rearrangement links TRBV7-9 to TRBJ2-6, with D possibly TRBD1 on 6 matching bases. CDR3 length: 16 amino acids. Between the trimmed V and J ends, which lost 3 bases and 1 base, there was a span of 10 bases. Germline CDR1 reads SEHNR; CDR2 reads FQNEAQ (reference sequence). CDR3 amino acids: CASSFDRPSGANVLTF. The CDR3 coding sequence is TGTGCCAGCAGCTTCGACAGGCCTTCTGGGGCCAACGTCCTGACTTTC.

The chain employs TRBV2 and TRBJ1-1; 8 nucleotides line up with TRBD1. V dropped 5 bases and J dropped 4; count of bases not matched to a gene: 3. Germline CDR1 is SNHLY and CDR2 is FYNNEI. This CDR3 is built from 13 residues. The CDR3 DNA follows: TGTGCCAGCAGTAAGGACAGGGCCACTGAAGCTTTCTTT. It yields the protein CASSKDRATEAFF.

The rearrangement links TRBV19 to TRBJ1-1; 9 bases are shared with TRBD1. This CDR3 region has 15 residues. The germline V gene has CDR1 LNHDA and CDR2 SQIVND (reference sequence). The J segment lost 5 bases and the V segment lost 1 base, leaving 5 bases of the junction unmatched. The CDR3 DNA reads TGTGCCAGTAGTATAGGACAGGGGGATTGGACTGAAGCTTTCTTT. Residues: CASSIGQGDWTEAFF.

This rearrangement joins TRBV20-1 to TRBJ2-7; D gene unclear. CDR1 and CDR2 from the germline V gene are DFQATT and SNEGSKA (reference sequence). With 5 bases removed from V and 6 bases from J, the gap between germline ends came to 8 bases. CDR3 length: 10 residues. CDR3 DNA sequence: TGCAGTGCTGGGCCCGGCGAGCAGTACTTC. Its translation: CSAGPGEQYF.

This clone was counted once. This sequence joins TRBV6-4 and TRBJ2-7, with D perhaps TRBD2 (5 bases). The V and J ends lost 6 bases and 1 base respectively, with 10 bases between them. The CDR3 contains 13 residues. Germline assignment: CDR1 MRHNA and CDR2 SNTAGT. The CDR3 sequence: CASRRAVSYEQYF. CDR3 sequence (DNA): TGTGCCAGCAGGAGGGCCGTATCCTACGAGCAGTACTTC.

This clone was picked up a small number of times. The chain couples TRBV7-9 to TRBJ1-5, with a tentative D call TRBD1 (5 bases). The V end was cut by 8 bases, the J end by 0 bases, with 11 bases between. The CDR3 is made up of 14 amino acids. Germline V lookup: CDR1 SEHNR, CDR2 FQNEAQ (reference sequence). CDR3: CASSGGNSNQPQHF. CDR3 nucleotides: TGTGCCAGCTCGGGGGGGAATAGCAATCAGCCCCAGCATTTT.

This chain uses TRBV27 with TRBJ2-5, with 8 positions matching TRBD1. Trimming cost V 5 bases and J 5 bases; bases outside gene matches: 7. From germline, CDR1 is MNHEY and CDR2 SMNVEV (reference sequence). The CDR3 runs 14 residues. CDR3 DNA: TGTGCCAGCAGTGACAGGGGATTAGGGGAGACCCAGTACTTC. Its translation is CASSDRGLGETQYF.